This T cell receptor (beta chain) was recovered during a study of cytomegalovirus exposure and HLA in healthy donors. Overall study context: A data release that came early held about 89 million unique TCRs from HLA-typed donors.

Turning to this clone: Its antigen is unknown.

PCR involved 60 Vbeta and 13 Jbeta primers. The table came from immunoSEQ multiplex PCR; TCRdb's copy has only in-frame clones and leaves some out. In the table there are under 150,000 clones, roughly 82% of which are singletons. The study's findings and limits: Within the data, a cluster of highly shared sequence variants was likely a sequencing artifact. For most TCR beta V segments, an earlier analysis put the productive rate at about 87% or about 30% of the time.

Sequencing input: PBMCs. The origin of this receptor is a man between 45 and 60 years old in good health and CMV-seronegative.

The CDR3 DNA follows: TGTGCCAGCAGCTTGGAGTCCGGAGGCACCGGGGAGCTGTTTTTT. Translated: CASSLESGGTGELFF. V gene TRBV5-4 combines with J gene TRBJ2-2; D possibly corresponds to TRBD2 (5 bases). Trimming left V 0 bases short and J 4 bases short, with 10 bases between. Germline V lookup: CDR1 SGHNT, CDR2 YYREEE (reference sequence). CDR3 size: 15 residues.